This TCR beta chain came from a study of CD8+CD57+ T cells in acquired aplastic anemia. According to the study, genomic DNA was the template for TCR beta VDJ and CDR3 profiling. TCRdb reprocessed the reads with MiXCR, giving one entry per CDR3 protein. This sample carries approximately 300,000 distinct CDR3 sequences, roughly 61% of them seen once, and the ten largest clones take around 1.3%. Germline V gives CDR1 SNHLY, CDR2 FYNNEI. This CDR3 comprises 14 residues. V was cut by 0 bases and J by 4 bases, with 9 bases left in between. Notes on the study in general: Sharing between patients and controls was observed for some 27 CD8+ CDR3 sequences. CD8+ Simpson's diversity in patients was not significantly different from that in controls.

For sequencing, patients were chosen who had shown expansion of CD8+CD57+ cells by flow cytometry. The enrolled patients all had severe acquired aplastic anemia. This clonotype was seen repeatedly, ten times or more. Its target is not known. The chain recombines TRBV2 with TRBJ1-2; D not certain. Sequences were obtained from sorted CD4+, CD8+, or CD8+CD57+ T cells (not recorded which) from PBMCs. This TCR was recovered from a human donor with aplastic anemia. CDR3 sequence (DNA): TGTGCCAGCAGTGAAGCGTGGGGAACCTATGGCTACACCTTC. This codes for CASSEAWGTYGYTF.